Given below is one TCR beta chain in context. As yet, its antigen is unknown. These data originate in a study of vaccination effects on CD4 cells after COVID-19. Germline V CDR1 and CDR2: LNHDA, SQIVND (reference sequence). CDR3 length: 15 residues. The V and J ends lost 6 bases and 0 bases respectively, with 14 bases between them. Findings and limits, study-wide: Researchers report that only 1 of 255 vaccine-induced clones in healthy vaccinees cross-reacted with common cold coronaviruses.

The table came from immunoSEQ multiplex PCR; TCRdb's copy has only in-frame clones and leaves some out. The sample records roughly 30,000 clones, around 75% being singletons. Pools of viral peptides were used by the ViraFEST assay to expand antigen-specific CD4+ T cells ahead of sequencing. With about ten days of culture completed, CD4+ T cells were isolated. The healthy vaccine recipients, who had no prior SARS-CoV-2 infection, showed negative nucleocapsid antibodies. Researchers reported culturing more than 1.5 million PBMC in each well, adding 10 IU/ml IL-2 and around 9.1 ug/ml peptides. The authors exchanged half the medium for IL-2 medium on days 3 and 7.

The source material was CD4+ T cells from PBMCs cultured with SARS-CoV-2 spike peptides, sampled before COVID-19 vaccination. V is TRBV19 and J is TRBJ1-1, with D maybe TRBD1 (5 bases). The sequence was collected from a human donor who received a COVID-19 vaccine. CDR3 protein: CASRGAASMNTEAFF. In nucleotides, the CDR3 is TGTGCCAGTAGAGGGGCAGCGTCCATGAACACTGAAGCTTTCTTT.